Listed below are T cell receptor beta chains from one sample, sequenced in a study of blood T cell repertoires in COVID-19. Generated by immunoSEQ multiplex PCR, the TCRdb table keeps only in-frame clones and is missing some. In the table there are about 370,000 clones, around 92% of which are singletons. Sequenced material: peripheral blood. These TCRs come from a woman aged 25 to 45 with COVID-19, enrolled during active disease. Both conserved end residues are part of each CDR3. D genes are given only for firm matches. Some rows mark clone size as missing; the rest say once, few, many or name a class of expanded clone.

D: TRBD2; size: -; V: TRBV9; J: TRBJ2-5; DNA: TGTGCCAGCAGCGGCCCCCGAGTTAGCGGGACAGAGACCCAGTACTTC; CDR3: CASSGPRVSGTETQYF
D: -; size: -; V: TRBV13; J: TRBJ1-5; DNA: TGTGCCAGCAGCCTAGGGACTGCGGATCAGCCCCAGCATTTT; CDR3: CASSLGTADQPQHF
D: -; size: -; V: TRBV19; J: TRBJ1-5; DNA: TGTGCCAGTAGTATTCGGGTAACAGGGAGTCGTAGCAATCAGCCCCAGCATTTT; CDR3: CASSIRVTGSRSNQPQHF
D: -; size: -; V: TRBV7-9; J: TRBJ2-3; DNA: TGTGCCAGCAGCTCGCCCGAGGGAGATACGCAGTATTTT; CDR3: CASSSPEGDTQYF
D: TRBD1; size: -; V: TRBV6-5; J: TRBJ1-2; DNA: TGTGCCAGCAGTTACTCGTGGGACAGGGAAGGCTACACCTTC; CDR3: CASSYSWDREGYTF
D: TRBD1; size: -; V: TRBV7-9; J: TRBJ1-1; DNA: TGTGCCAGCAGCCTCAAGACAGGGGGCGCGAAGACTTTCTTT; CDR3: CASSLKTGGAKTFF
D: -; size: -; V: TRBV7-8; J: TRBJ1-1; DNA: TGTGCCAGCAGCTTGGCAGGTACACCGAACACTGAAGCTTTCTTT; CDR3: CASSLAGTPNTEAFF
D: -; size: -; V: TRBV3-1/TRBV3-2; J: TRBJ1-1; DNA: TGTGCCAGCAGCCCAGACACCGGGACAACGAACACTGAAGCTTTCTTT; CDR3: CASSPDTGTTNTEAFF
D: -; size: -; V: TRBV10-3; J: TRBJ1-1; DNA: TGTGCCATCAGTGAAATGGAGACTGAAGCTTTCTTT; CDR3: CAISEMETEAFF
D: -; size: -; V: TRBV2; J: TRBJ2-5; DNA: TGTGCCAGCAGGACCGGGACACGACCCCTGCAAGAGACCCAGTACTTC; CDR3: CASRTGTRPLQETQYF
D: TRBD1; size: -; V: TRBV10-1; J: TRBJ2-5; DNA: TGCGCCAGCAGTGCTACCGGGACAGGACCGGAGACCCAGTACTTC; CDR3: CASSATGTGPETQYF
D: -; size: -; V: TRBV30; J: TRBJ2-4; DNA: TGTGCCTGGAGTGCCCCCGGGGCCAAAAACATTCAGTACTTC; CDR3: CAWSAPGAKNIQYF
D: -; size: -; V: TRBV7-9; J: TRBJ2-7; DNA: TGTGCCAGCAGCCCCGACAGGGTGGAGGGCAACGAGCAGTACTTC; CDR3: CASSPDRVEGNEQYF
D: -; size: -; V: TRBV4-1; J: TRBJ1-6; DNA: TGCGCCAGCAGCCAAGATGCGAATTCACCCCTCCACTTT; CDR3: CASSQDANSPLHF
D: TRBD1; size: -; V: TRBV6-5; J: TRBJ2-5; DNA: TGTGCCAGCAGTTCGACAGGGAAGGAGACCCAGTACTTC; CDR3: CASSSTGKETQYF
D: TRBD1; size: -; V: TRBV27; J: TRBJ2-7; DNA: TGTGCCAGCAGTAAGTGGGACAGGGCGCCCTACGAGCAGTACTTC; CDR3: CASSKWDRAPYEQYF
D: TRBD1; size: -; V: TRBV4-3; J: TRBJ1-3; DNA: TGCGCCAGCAGCCAAGATGAGACAGGGCGAAACACCATATATTTT; CDR3: CASSQDETGRNTIYF
D: -; size: -; V: TRBV4-3; J: TRBJ2-1; DNA: TGCGCCAGCAGCCAATCGCTAAGGGGTGGTGAGCAGTTCTTC; CDR3: CASSQSLRGGEQFF
D: TRBD2; size: -; V: TRBV10-1; J: TRBJ2-1; DNA: TGCGCCAGCAGTGTGTCCCCGGGGGGTGAGCAGTTCTTC; CDR3: CASSVSPGGEQFF
D: -; size: -; V: TRBV7-8; J: TRBJ1-2; DNA: TGTGCCAGCAGCTTAAAGGTTACAGGGCCTTATGGCTACACCTTC; CDR3: CASSLKVTGPYGYTF
D: -; size: -; V: TRBV5-1; J: TRBJ2-2; DNA: TGCGCCAGCAGCTTGGAGGGGCAGAACACCGGGGAGCTGTTTTTT; CDR3: CASSLEGQNTGELFF
D: -; size: -; V: TRBV4-3; J: TRBJ1-4; DNA: TGCGCCAGCAGCCAAGGTGAACTTAGAGTCGGTGAAAAACTGTTTTTT; CDR3: CASSQGELRVGEKLFF
D: TRBD1; size: once; V: TRBV10-3; J: TRBJ2-5; DNA: TGTGCCATCAGTGACATGGGACAGGGGGCTCCAGAGACCCAGTACTTC; CDR3: CAISDMGQGAPETQYF
D: TRBD2; size: -; V: TRBV7-8; J: TRBJ2-1; DNA: TGTGCCAGCAGCCTAAGATCGGGACTAGAGGTTGAGCAGTTCTTC; CDR3: CASSLRSGLEVEQFF
D: -; size: -; V: TRBV29-1; J: TRBJ1-1; DNA: TGCAGCGTTGCGGGGGTCTACGCAACTGAAGCTTTCTTT; CDR3: CSVAGVYATEAFF
D: -; size: -; V: TRBV5-4; J: TRBJ2-3; DNA: TGTGCCAGCAGCTTGGGTGGAGGGACCCACACAGATACGCAGTATTTT; CDR3: CASSLGGGTHTDTQYF
D: -; size: -; V: TRBV5-1; J: TRBJ2-7; DNA: TGCGCCAGCAGCTTAGAAGAGGTATCGGTCTACGAGCAGTACTTC; CDR3: CASSLEEVSVYEQYF
D: TRBD1; size: -; V: TRBV5-1; J: TRBJ1-1; DNA: TGCGCCAGCAGCGAATACGGGACAGCTAACACTGAAGCTTTCTTT; CDR3: CASSEYGTANTEAFF
D: -; size: -; V: TRBV11-2; J: TRBJ2-2; DNA: TGTGCCAGCAGCCCTCAGGGGAGCCCCGGGGAGCTGTTTTTT; CDR3: CASSPQGSPGELFF
D: TRBD2; size: -; V: TRBV6-5; J: TRBJ2-5; DNA: TGTGCCAGCAGCCATAGCGGGGGCGACCGAGAGACCCAGTACTTC; CDR3: CASSHSGGDRETQYF
D: TRBD2; size: -; V: TRBV10-3; J: TRBJ2-3; DNA: TGTGCCATCCGGACTAGCGGGAGTGGCGATACGCAGTATTTT; CDR3: CAIRTSGSGDTQYF
D: -; size: once; V: TRBV10-1; J: TRBJ1-1; DNA: TGCGCCAGCAGTGAATTTGAGCGGACTGAAGCTTTCTTT; CDR3: CASSEFERTEAFF
D: TRBD1; size: -; V: TRBV7-2; J: TRBJ1-1; DNA: TGTGCCAGCAGCCCATCATTCGGGACAGGAGGTACTGAAGCTTTCTTT; CDR3: CASSPSFGTGGTEAFF
D: -; size: -; V: TRBV5-4; J: TRBJ2-7; DNA: TGTGCCAGCAGCTTGTATAGGTTGGGCAATCTGGACGAGCAGTACTTC; CDR3: CASSLYRLGNLDEQYF
D: TRBD1; size: -; V: TRBV15; J: TRBJ2-7; DNA: TGTGCCACCAGCAGGGACAGGGCCTCCTACGAGCAGTACTTC; CDR3: CATSRDRASYEQYF
D: -; size: -; V: TRBV7-8; J: TRBJ1-6; DNA: TGTGCCAGCAGCTTAGGGAGGGCCCTACCCCTCCACTTT; CDR3: CASSLGRALPLHF
D: TRBD2; size: -; V: TRBV5-1; J: TRBJ2-1; DNA: TGCGCCAGCAGCTTCGTGGCTAGCGGGAGAGGCAATGAGCAGTTCTTC; CDR3: CASSFVASGRGNEQFF
D: -; size: -; V: TRBV7-9; J: TRBJ2-5; DNA: TGTGCCAGCAGCTTAGTACGGGTTGAGACCCAGTACTTC; CDR3: CASSLVRVETQYF
D: -; size: -; V: TRBV11-2; J: TRBJ1-3; DNA: TGTGCCAGCAGCTTGGGGGGATACACCATATATTTT; CDR3: CASSLGGYTIYF
D: -; size: -; V: TRBV27; J: TRBJ1-5; DNA: TGTGCCAGCATGGGGGGAGTGGGCAATCAGCCCCAGCATTTT; CDR3: CASMGGVGNQPQHF